This TCR beta chain derives from a study of monozygotic twins with inflammatory bowel disease. Concerning this clonotype: Antigen unknown.

Using eight separate reactions per sample, the authors generated cDNA. From the 5' RACE reads, TCRdb lists one entry per CDR3 protein and no DNA. Found here are fewer than 110,000 distinct CDR3 sequences; the top ten clones hold 1.9%. The germline gives CDR1 MDHEN, CDR2 SYDVKM. The CDR3 length is 14 residues. General observations from the study: None of the different T cell subtypes could be distinguished from one another.

Blood, under 3 ml, was drawn per donor. The specimen sequenced was blood. The origin of this receptor is a human donor with ulcerative colitis or Crohn's disease, or a healthy co-twin of an affected twin (not recorded which). The V call is TRBV28, the J call TRBJ2-5. The CDR3 loop is CASSLRTDQETQYF.